The rows below give T cell receptor beta chains drawn from one sample of a study of CXCR4 blockade with PD-1 therapy in pancreatic cancer. The repertoire was sequenced with immunoSEQ multiplex PCR; TCRdb's copy has only in-frame clones and lacks some. The data show just under 6,000 clones, 35% to 45% seen once. The sequencing sample was made of tumor tissue. Receptor source: a human donor with pancreatic ductal adenocarcinoma. CDR3s include the opening cysteine and the closing phenylalanine or tryptophan. A D gene is named only where the DNA matches it firmly. Clone size is given for some rows only: seen once, a few or many times, or a class if the clone is expanded.

abundance: many
d_gene: TRBD1
v_gene: TRBV6-8
j_gene: TRBJ2-5
CDR3aa: CASSYPRDSQETQYF
CDR3nt: TGTGCCAGCAGTTACCCCCGGGACAGCCAAGAGACCCAGTACTTC

abundance: NA
d_gene: NA
v_gene: TRBV11-3
j_gene: TRBJ2-4
CDR3aa: CASRAWRGKNIQYF
CDR3nt: TGTGCCAGCCGGGCCTGGAGGGGCAAAAACATTCAGTACTTC

abundance: NA
d_gene: TRBD1
v_gene: TRBV18
j_gene: TRBJ2-7
CDR3aa: CASSRQGRREQYF
CDR3nt: TGTGCCAGCTCCCGACAGGGAAGGCGCGAGCAGTACTTC

abundance: NA
d_gene: TRBD2
v_gene: TRBV7-6
j_gene: TRBJ2-7
CDR3aa: CASSVRSREESSYEQYF
CDR3nt: TGTGCCAGCAGCGTACGGTCCCGGGAGGAGAGCTCCTACGAGCAGTACTTC

abundance: once
d_gene: TRBD1
v_gene: TRBV15
j_gene: TRBJ2-7
CDR3aa: CATSRETGSNSYEQYF
CDR3nt: TGTGCCACCAGCAGGGAGACAGGGTCTAACTCCTACGAGCAGTACTTC

abundance: few
d_gene: NA
v_gene: TRBV6-8
j_gene: TRBJ2-7
CDR3aa: CASSHRRPTYEQYF
CDR3nt: TGTGCCAGCAGTCACCGGAGACCGACCTACGAGCAGTACTTC

abundance: NA
d_gene: TRBD2
v_gene: TRBV19
j_gene: TRBJ2-1
CDR3aa: CASSPRLAGNNEQFF
CDR3nt: TGTGCCAGTAGTCCCAGACTAGCGGGAAACAATGAGCAGTTCTTC

abundance: NA
d_gene: NA
v_gene: TRBV11-3
j_gene: TRBJ1-3
CDR3aa: CASSLETGRDTIYF
CDR3nt: TGTGCCAGCAGCTTGGAGACAGGTCGGGACACCATATATTTT

abundance: NA
d_gene: TRBD1
v_gene: TRBV19
j_gene: TRBJ2-3
CDR3aa: CASSIRQGEGYTDTQYF
CDR3nt: TGTGCCAGTAGTATTCGACAGGGGGAGGGCTACACAGATACGCAGTATTTT

abundance: medium-sized
d_gene: TRBD1
v_gene: TRBV4-1
j_gene: TRBJ1-4
CDR3aa: CASSVRTGVNEKLFF
CDR3nt: TGCGCCAGCAGCGTTCGGACAGGAGTTAATGAAAAACTGTTTTTT

abundance: NA
d_gene: NA
v_gene: TRBV19
j_gene: TRBJ2-3
CDR3aa: CASSEYYFTDTQYF
CDR3nt: TGTGCCAGTAGTGAATATTATTTCACAGATACGCAGTATTTT

abundance: NA
d_gene: TRBD2
v_gene: TRBV19
j_gene: TRBJ2-7
CDR3aa: CASSIVSGIGYEQYF
CDR3nt: TGTGCCAGTAGTATAGTTAGCGGGATAGGCTACGAGCAGTACTTC

abundance: few
d_gene: NA
v_gene: TRBV9
j_gene: TRBJ2-4
CDR3aa: CASSDWEGIRNIQYF
CDR3nt: TGTGCCAGCAGTGATTGGGAAGGGATCCGGAACATTCAGTACTTC

abundance: NA
d_gene: NA
v_gene: TRBV30
j_gene: TRBJ2-5
CDR3aa: CAWLPASRQETQYF
CDR3nt: TGTGCCTGGCTCCCCGCCAGCCGTCAAGAGACCCAGTACTTC

abundance: NA
d_gene: NA
v_gene: TRBV19
j_gene: TRBJ1-1
CDR3aa: CASSLIGGWAFF
CDR3nt: TGTGCCAGTAGTCTAATCGGTGGCTGGGCTTTCTTT

abundance: few
d_gene: TRBD2
v_gene: TRBV18
j_gene: TRBJ2-5
CDR3aa: CASSPGLVETQYF
CDR3nt: TGTGCCAGCTCACCAGGACTAGTAGAGACCCAGTACTTC

abundance: few
d_gene: NA
v_gene: TRBV28
j_gene: TRBJ1-2
CDR3aa: CASSEVSRGYTF
CDR3nt: TGTGCCAGCAGCGAGGTTTCGAGGGGCTACACCTTC

abundance: NA
d_gene: NA
v_gene: TRBV11-3
j_gene: TRBJ2-1
CDR3aa: CASSLGARRVEQFF
CDR3nt: TGTGCCAGCAGCTTGGGAGCACGGAGAGTTGAGCAGTTCTTC

abundance: NA
d_gene: NA
v_gene: TRBV19
j_gene: TRBJ2-2
CDR3aa: CASSTPIAARTGELFF
CDR3nt: TGTGCCAGTAGTACCCCAATAGCCGCGCGGACCGGGGAGCTGTTTTTT

abundance: NA
d_gene: TRBD1
v_gene: TRBV6-8
j_gene: TRBJ1-2
CDR3aa: CATTTDRDYGYTF
CDR3nt: TGTGCCACCACCACGGACAGGGACTATGGCTACACCTTC

abundance: few
d_gene: NA
v_gene: TRBV28
j_gene: TRBJ2-7
CDR3aa: CASSLGPVTYEQYF
CDR3nt: TGTGCCAGCAGTTTAGGCCCGGTTACCTACGAGCAGTACTTC

abundance: NA
d_gene: TRBD1
v_gene: TRBV6-8
j_gene: TRBJ2-4
CDR3aa: CASSYRRDSKNIQYF
CDR3nt: TGTGCCAGCAGTTACCGTAGGGACAGCAAAAACATTCAGTACTTC

abundance: NA
d_gene: NA
v_gene: TRBV6-8
j_gene: TRBJ2-7
CDR3aa: CASSKTASYEQYF
CDR3nt: TGTGCCAGCAGTAAGACAGCTTCCTACGAGCAGTACTTC

abundance: NA
d_gene: NA
v_gene: TRBV28
j_gene: TRBJ2-7
CDR3aa: CASSLSEATYEQYF
CDR3nt: TGTGCCAGCAGTTTATCCGAGGCCACCTACGAGCAGTACTTC

abundance: NA
d_gene: NA
v_gene: TRBV4-1
j_gene: TRBJ2-1
CDR3aa: CASSQEGRMWNEQFF
CDR3nt: TGCGCCAGCAGCCAAGAAGGGCGGATGTGGAATGAGCAGTTCTTC

abundance: once
d_gene: NA
v_gene: TRBV29-1
j_gene: TRBJ2-5
CDR3aa: CSVVASWGETQYF
CDR3nt: TGCAGCGTTGTAGCGTCGTGGGGGGAGACCCAGTACTTC

abundance: NA
d_gene: NA
v_gene: TRBV28
j_gene: TRBJ1-1
CDR3aa: CATSMQGVTEAFF
CDR3nt: TGTGCTACGAGTATGCAGGGCGTAACTGAAGCTTTCTTT

abundance: NA
d_gene: TRBD2
v_gene: TRBV18
j_gene: TRBJ2-1
CDR3aa: CASSLLAGAGIYNEQFF
CDR3nt: TGTGCCAGCTCGTTACTAGCGGGAGCCGGGATATACAATGAGCAGTTCTTC

abundance: few
d_gene: TRBD1
v_gene: TRBV7-7
j_gene: TRBJ2-7
CDR3aa: CASSLGQGEIIYEQYF
CDR3nt: TGTGCTAGCAGCTTAGGACAGGGGGAGATTATCTACGAGCAGTACTTC